These 21 T cell receptor beta chains came from one sample sequenced in a study of T cells after yellow fever vaccination. TCRdb recomputed calls from the 5' RACE reads with MiXCR, one row per CDR3 protein. Among hundreds of thousands of distinct CDR3 sequences listed, about a fifth were seen once. The specimen was PBMCs, collected 15 days after the yellow fever booster vaccination. Receptors were obtained from a man aged 25-40 years who received the YFV17D yellow fever vaccine.

This clonotype was seen a few times. This chain connects TRBV7-9 to TRBJ2-2; D might be TRBD1 (6 bases). Trimming shortened V by 5 bases and J by 6 bases, and 16 bases separated the two germline ends. The CDR3 extends over 15 amino acids. CDR1 and CDR2 from the germline V gene are SEHNR and FQNEAQ (reference sequence). CDR3: CASSKGGSAAGELFF. As DNA, the CDR3 is TGTGCCAGCAGCAAAGGGGGATCAGCTGCCGGGGAGCTGTTTTTT.

This chain uses TRBV6-1 with TRBJ1-1; D gene unclear. In germline, CDR1 is MNHNS, CDR2 SASEGT. Trimming left V 7 bases short and J 0 bases short, with 15 bases between. This CDR3 comprises 15 residues. The CDR3 coding sequence is TGTGCCAGCACCCCGATTCTGGGGATGAACACTGAAGCTTTCTTT. Translation: CASTPILGMNTEAFF.

There are a few counts of this clonotype. Written as DNA, the CDR3 is TGCAGCGTTGGGGGAGGTGCTAGCGGGCGCAATGAGCAGTTCTTC. This encodes CSVGGGASGRNEQFF. This chain connects TRBV29-1 to TRBJ2-1; 8 bases match TRBD2. The germline V gene has CDR1 SQVTM and CDR2 ANQGSEA. The CDR3 extends over 15 amino acids. J lost 6 bases, V lost 4 bases, and 11 bases had no gene match.

This chain links TRBV6-2 or TRBV6-3 with TRBJ2-2; D is possibly TRBD1 or TRBD2 (5 bases each). This CDR3 contains 14 residues. Germline CDR1 is MNHEY and CDR2 is SVGEGT. Between the trimmed V and J ends, which lost 5 bases and 6 bases, there was a span of 13 bases. DNA of the CDR3: TGTGCCAGCAGTCCCGGGGCCGCCGCCGGGGAGCTGTTTTTT. Translation: CASSPGAAAGELFF.

This clonotype has only a few counts. The V call is TRBV20-1, the J call TRBJ2-3; TRBD1 might be the D (6 bases). Looked up from germline, CDR1 is DFQATT and CDR2 is SNEGSKA (reference sequence). This CDR3 spans 14 amino acids. V lost 4 bases to trimming and J lost 3 bases, with 14 bases between them. Here the CDR3 reads CSAKLGASTDTQYF. The DNA of the CDR3 is TGCAGTGCTAAGCTGGGGGCGAGTACAGATACGCAGTATTTT.

This clonotype was recorded only once. The rearrangement links TRBV29-1 to TRBJ2-1, with TRBD1 matching over 8 bases. V gave up 3 bases and J gave up 8 bases; unmatched junction bases: 6. The CDR3 is 13 amino acids. Germline V gives CDR1 SQVTM, CDR2 ANQGSEA. DNA of the CDR3: TGCAGCGTTGACGGACAGGGCTTCGATGAGCAGTTCTTC. Encoded protein: CSVDGQGFDEQFF.

V and J are TRBV5-6 and TRBJ2-4; 7 bases map to TRBD1. CDR3 length: 18 amino acids. With V trimmed by 1 base and J by 4 bases, 14 bases remained unmatched. Per germline, CDR1 SGHDT and CDR2 YYEEEE. In nucleotides, the CDR3 is TGTGCCAGCAGCTTGAGGGTTGGGTGGGGACAGCGTAAAAACATTCAGTACTTC. Translated: CASSLRVGWGQRKNIQYF.

The table lists this clonotype with a few counts. The CDR3 coding sequence is TGCGCCAGCAGCCAAGATCAAGGCTATGGCTACACCTTC. This codes for CASSQDQGYGYTF. This rearrangement joins TRBV4-3 to TRBJ1-2; D unclear. The germline V gene has CDR1 LGHNA and CDR2 YSLEER. Between the trimmed V and J ends, which lost 0 bases and 4 bases, there was a span of 6 bases. This CDR3 has 13 residues.

This clonotype has a handful of counts. V is TRBV7-9 and J is TRBJ2-7; D possibly corresponds to TRBD1 (6 bases). Germline V CDR1 and CDR2: SEHNR, FQNEAQ (reference sequence). V was shortened by 2 bases and J by 4 bases, with 9 bases between the two germline ends. This CDR3 comprises 13 residues. In DNA form, the CDR3 reads TGTGCCAGCAGCTTACAGGGGCGGTACGAGCAGTACTTC. It codes for CASSLQGRYEQYF. The variable domain in full, completed from reference TRBV7-9 and TRBJ2-7, reads DTGVSQNPRHKITKRGQNVTFRCDPISEHNRLYWYRQTLGQGPEFLTYFQNEAQLEKSRLLSDRFSAERPKGSFSTLEIQRTEQGDSAMYLCASSLQGRYEQYFGPGTRLTVT.

The chain combines TRBV28 with TRBJ2-2, with 7 bases identical to TRBD2. CDR3 length: 17 residues. In germline, CDR1 is MDHEN, CDR2 SYDVKM. Trimming at V came to 11 bases and at J to 3 bases, leaving 18 bases not matched to a gene. CDR3 protein: CAASRPGRERDTGELFF. The CDR3 nucleotides read TGTGCCGCCAGCAGACCGGGGAGGGAGAGGGACACCGGGGAGCTGTTTTTT.

The rearrangement joins TRBV19 to TRBJ2-1, with D possibly called TRBD1 or TRBD2 (5 bases each). Trimming removed 11 bases at V and 4 bases at J, with 15 bases between. The CDR3 spans 13 residues. Germline CDR1 is LNHDA and CDR2 is SQIVND (reference sequence). DNA of the CDR3: TGTGCCGTCGGGGCGGACTCATACAATGAGCAGTTCTTC. Residues: CAVGADSYNEQFF.

There are a few counts of this clonotype. The rearrangement links TRBV28 to TRBJ2-1; D is tentatively TRBD1 or TRBD2 (6 bases each). The V gene's germline CDR1 is MDHEN and CDR2 SYDVKM. V lost 6 bases and J 7 bases, leaving 16 bases between the germline ends. This CDR3 has 14 amino acids. CDR3 residues: CASSPGGGRNEQFF. The CDR3 coding sequence is TGTGCCAGCAGCCCGGGTGGGGGGCGGAATGAGCAGTTCTTC.

This clonotype was recorded a few times. The chain has TRBV20-1 and TRBJ2-7, with 9 positions matching TRBD1. Trimming removed 5 bases from V and 2 bases from J; junction bases left unmatched: 7. The CDR3 length is 14 residues. Per the germline V gene, CDR1 is DFQATT and CDR2 is SNEGSKA (reference sequence). The CDR3: CSASRDRDPYEQYF. The DNA for the CDR3 is TGCAGTGCTTCCCGGGACAGGGACCCCTACGAGCAGTACTTC.

The rearrangement links TRBV7-3 to TRBJ2-3; D remains ambiguous. The V and J ends lost 5 bases and 1 base respectively, with 10 bases between them. Germline CDR1 is SGHTA and CDR2 is FQGTGA. CDR3 length: 14 residues. The CDR3 region has the DNA TGTGCCAGCAGCCCCTTTTCGGGCACAGATACGCAGTATTTT. It translates to CASSPFSGTDTQYF.

This clonotype turned up a few times. The chain combines TRBV28 with TRBJ2-3, with D tentatively TRBD2 (6 bases). The germline V gene encodes CDR1 MDHEN and CDR2 SYDVKM. The CDR3 extends over 16 amino acids. Trimming pared 2 bases from V and 2 bases from J, leaving 14 bases between. The CDR3 here is CASSLNSGTSTDTQYF. Written as DNA, the CDR3 is TGTGCCAGCAGTTTAAATAGCGGAACCTCCACAGATACGCAGTATTTT.

This chain links TRBV3-1 with TRBJ2-2; D is undetermined. Germline V CDR1 and CDR2: LGHDT, YNNKEL (reference sequence). CDR3 size: 13 residues. V lost 1 base and J lost 6, with 6 bases in between. The CDR3 DNA is TGTGCCAGCAGCCAAGTTGTATCCGGGGAGCTGTTTTTT. This sequence encodes CASSQVVSGELFF. Supplemented by reference TRBV3-1 and TRBJ2-2, the full variable domain reads DTAVSQTPKYLVTQMGNDKSIKCEQNLGHDTMYWYKQDSKKFLKIMFSYNNKELIINETVPNRFSPKSPDKAHLNLHINSLELGDSAVYFCASSQVVSGELFFGEGSRLTVL.

V gene TRBV5-1 combines with J gene TRBJ2-5; D possibly corresponds to TRBD1 (6 bases). Trimming removed 1 base at V and 4 bases at J, with 14 bases between. The CDR3 runs 15 residues. Germline CDR1 is SGHRS and CDR2 is YFSETQ. The CDR3 nucleotides read TGCGCCAGCAGCTTGCTTTTGGGGGCAGGAGAGACCCAGTACTTC. Amino acids: CASSLLLGAGETQYF. Using reference TRBV5-1 and TRBJ2-5 for the parts outside the CDR3, the full variable domain is KAGVTQTPRYLIKTRGQQVTLSCSPISGHRSVSWYQQTPGQGLQFLFEYFSETQRNKGNFPGRFSGRQFSNSRSEMNVSTLELGDSALYLCASSLLLGAGETQYFGPGTRLLVL.

This clonotype came up a few times. The chain's CDR3 is CASSLTGAGGHEQYF. CDR3 bases: TGTGCCAGCAGCTTAACTGGCGCGGGAGGTCACGAGCAGTACTTC. The V call is TRBV7-3, the J call TRBJ2-7; 8 bases align to TRBD2. Germline assignment: CDR1 SGHTA and CDR2 FQGTGA. V lost 0 bases and J lost 5; bases outside the gene matches: 6. This CDR3 has 15 amino acids.

This clonotype has only one observation. The V gene is TRBV6-1, the J gene TRBJ1-1, with D possibly TRBD1 on 5 matching bases. The V end was cut by 1 base, the J end by 13 bases, with 10 bases between. Germline CDR1 reads MNHNS; CDR2 reads SASEGT. CDR3 size: 11 residues. The DNA for the CDR3 is TGTGCCAGCAGTGAAGGGGGCAAGGATTTCTTT. It codes for CASSEGGKDFF.

For this clonotype: A much larger clonotype is one base distant, so this may be a read error. The chain combines TRBV3-1 with TRBJ2-3, with D uncertain. There are 12 residues in the CDR3. Germline assignment: CDR1 LGHDT and CDR2 YNNKEL (reference sequence). Here the CDR3 reads CAGSPRPDTQYF. The CDR3 DNA follows: TGTGCCGGCAGCCCCCGACCAGATACGCAGTATTTT.

The sample holds many counts of this clonotype. V is TRBV20-1 and J is TRBJ1-1, with TRBD1 as a possible D gene (6 bases). The CDR3 totals 16 residues. V shed 5 bases and J shed 0 bases, with 19 bases lying between them. CDR1 and CDR2 from the germline V gene are DFQATT and SNEGSKA (reference sequence). CDR3 DNA sequence: TGCAGTGCTGACCTGAACTACAGGGTGTTGAACACTGAAGCTTTCTTT. It specifies CSADLNYRVLNTEAFF.